The sequence of this T cell receptor beta chain was determined in a study of metastatic and nonmetastatic thyroid tumors. For the study at large: Across blood and tumor or nodule tissue, repertoires from malignant and benign thyroid patients were compared with one another. Findings of the study overall: Malignant thyroid tumors reportedly had TCR beta diversity that was significantly higher than in benign nodules, in blood and tumor.

Germline V gene sequence: CDR1 SGHNT, CDR2 YYREEE (reference sequence). The trim removed 4 bases at V and 1 base at J, leaving 5 bases unmatched. This CDR3 has 15 amino acids. Many counts were recorded for this clone. Its specificity is not known. Authors' analysis steps: Variation in CDR3 across clinicopathological groups served as the basis for constructing a distant-metastasis classifier in papillary thyroid cancer. TCRdb recomputed clones from the PCR reads via MiXCR. The V and J calls and clone size come from TCRdb's table, not from the authors' own analysis. The sample gives about 69,000 clones, around 14% of which show up once; approximately 7% is in the top ten. Each patient came to thyroid surgery without any prior treatment (of any kind).

Sequenced sample: blood. The sequence was obtained from a male donor with papillary thyroid cancer or a benign thyroid nodule (not recorded which). Some clones in this sample may be carry-over from other donors' samples. The chain uses TRBV5-4 and TRBJ1-1; 9 bases are shared with TRBD1. DNA for the CDR3: TGTGCCAGCAGCCCAGGACAGGGGACGAACACTGAAGCTTTCTTT. Translating gives CASSPGQGTNTEAFF.